These T cell receptor beta chains were read from a single sample in a study of somatic mutations in cytotoxic T cells in rheumatoid arthritis. Repertoires were generated with immunoSEQ multiplex PCR, while TCRdb's copy carries only in-frame clones and drops some. The sample yields 10,000 to 15,000 clones, about four fifths seen once. Source material: CD8+ T cells sorted from blood. These receptors were obtained from an adult with rheumatoid arthritis. Each CDR3 is given with its conserved first and last residue. The D gene is left open where the match is weak. A row's size may be missing; if present it is once, few, many or a size class.

size,D,J,V,CDR3,DNA
-,-,TRBJ1-4,TRBV30,CAWSTGVGGEKLFF,TGTGCCTGGAGTACGGGGGTGGGGGGGGAAAAACTGTTTTTT
-,TRBD2,TRBJ2-7,TRBV6-1,CASSEDSGSSYEQYF,TGTGCCAGCAGTGAAGATAGCGGGAGCTCCTACGAGCAGTACTTC
medium-sized,-,TRBJ1-5,TRBV4-1,CASSQDAPGTNQPQHF,TGCGCCAGCAGCCAAGACGCTCCGGGGACCAATCAGCCCCAGCATTTT
-,-,TRBJ1-5,TRBV28,CASSQNRDGNQPQHF,TGTGCCAGCAGTCAAAACAGGGACGGCAATCAGCCCCAGCATTTT
-,TRBD2,TRBJ2-3,TRBV10-2,CASVSLAGGGDTQYF,TGCGCCAGCGTATCGCTAGCGGGAGGAGGAGATACGCAGTATTTT
-,-,TRBJ2-7,TRBV7-3,CASSSMGGDEQYF,TGTGCCAGCAGCTCTATGGGGGGCGACGAGCAGTACTTC
-,TRBD2,TRBJ2-1,TRBV30,CAHAAGGGDEQFF,TGTGCCCACGCGGCGGGAGGCGGCGATGAGCAGTTCTTC
-,-,TRBJ1-5,TRBV28,CASSLSGLGYSNQPQHF,TGTGCCAGCAGTCTATCGGGGTTGGGGTATAGCAATCAGCCCCAGCATTTT
-,TRBD2,TRBJ2-3,TRBV6-4,CASSLGAGVAPDTQYF,TGTGCCAGCAGCCTTGGAGCGGGAGTGGCTCCAGATACGCAGTATTTT
-,TRBD2,TRBJ2-7,TRBV7-3,CASSLSSGSQSEQYF,TGTGCCAGCAGCTTATCTAGCGGGAGTCAATCCGAGCAGTACTTC
few,TRBD2,TRBJ2-7,TRBV28,CASSPLAGGLYEQYF,TGTGCCAGCAGCCCACTAGCGGGAGGCCTCTACGAGCAGTACTTC
few,TRBD2,TRBJ2-7,TRBV9,CASSVVQSGSAREQYF,TGTGCCAGCAGCGTAGTCCAAAGCGGGAGCGCCCGAGAGCAGTACTTC
-,-,TRBJ2-1,TRBV12-5,CASGLEGGNEQFF,TGTGCTAGTGGTTTAGAGGGCGGCAATGAGCAGTTCTTC
-,-,TRBJ2-7,TRBV11-2,CASSPSRRGDSEQYF,TGTGCCAGCAGCCCTTCGCGGAGAGGTGATTCCGAGCAGTACTTC
-,TRBD1,TRBJ1-3,TRBV28,CASSPDLDRGPVGNTIYF,TGTGCCAGCAGCCCAGACCTGGACAGGGGGCCGGTCGGAAACACCATATATTTT
-,TRBD2,TRBJ2-3,TRBV6-4,CASSRLAGAPHDTQYF,TGTGCCAGCAGTCGACTAGCGGGGGCTCCCCACGATACGCAGTATTTT
-,-,TRBJ1-4,TRBV10-1,CASSEGPNEKLFF,TGCGCCAGCAGTGAGGGTCCTAATGAAAAACTGTTTTTT
medium-sized,TRBD1,TRBJ1-2,TRBV27,CASSLRTGGANYGYTF,TGTGCCAGCAGCCTCCGGACAGGGGGGGCTAACTATGGCTACACCTTC
few,-,TRBJ1-2,TRBV12-5,CASAPVKDPYGYTF,TGTGCTAGTGCCCCTGTTAAAGACCCCTATGGCTACACCTTC
-,-,TRBJ2-7,TRBV7-9,CASSLAGGASYEQYF,TGTGCCAGCAGCTTAGCGGGGGGGGCATCCTACGAGCAGTACTTC
once,TRBD1,TRBJ2-7,TRBV28,CAIRPDRGHYEQYF,TGTGCCATCCGACCCGACAGGGGGCACTACGAGCAGTACTTC
-,TRBD1,TRBJ2-7,TRBV6-5,CASSWGTGTVLNEQYF,TGTGCCAGCAGTTGGGGGACAGGGACAGTGTTGAACGAGCAGTACTTC
-,TRBD1,TRBJ2-7,TRBV6-6,CASRIDRGPYEQYF,TGTGCCAGCAGAATAGACAGGGGGCCCTACGAGCAGTACTTC
-,-,TRBJ2-7,TRBV6-1,CASSEMRGPSTYEQYF,TGTGCCAGCAGTGAAATGCGGGGACCCTCTACGTACGAGCAGTACTTC
-,-,TRBJ1-2,TRBV27,CASALHGPHYGYTF,TGTGCCAGCGCACTCCACGGGCCCCACTATGGCTACACCTTC
few,TRBD1,TRBJ1-4,TRBV6-4,CASSRQGGANEKLFF,TGTGCCAGCAGTCGACAGGGTGGAGCTAATGAAAAACTGTTTTTT
-,-,TRBJ2-2,TRBV28,CASSFLDRTANTGELFF,TGTGCCAGCAGTTTCTTGGACAGAACCGCGAACACCGGGGAGCTGTTTTTT
few,TRBD2,TRBJ2-2,TRBV19,CASSMLAGVAGELFF,TGTGCCAGTAGTATGCTAGCGGGAGTGGCCGGGGAGCTGTTTTTT
-,TRBD2,TRBJ2-3,TRBV15,CATSREQAGVMSDTQYF,TGTGCCACCAGCAGAGAACAAGCGGGAGTTATGTCAGATACGCAGTATTTT
few,-,TRBJ2-2,TRBV20-1,CSAYDGELFF,TGCAGTGCTTACGATGGGGAGCTGTTTTTT
-,TRBD2,TRBJ2-3,TRBV27,CASSFLGGRAPDTQYF,TGTGCCAGCAGTTTCCTCGGCGGGAGGGCCCCGGATACGCAGTATTTT
-,TRBD1,TRBJ2-2,TRBV5-1,CASSLPGQAPMNAGELFF,TGCGCCAGCAGCTTACCGGGACAGGCCCCTATGAACGCCGGGGAGCTGTTTTTT
-,-,TRBJ2-1,TRBV27,CASSLVTPDFDEQFF,TGTGCCAGCAGTTTAGTGACTCCGGATTTCGATGAGCAGTTCTTC
-,-,TRBJ2-7,TRBV6-5,CASSYTPGQSYEQYF,TGTGCCAGCAGTTACACACCGGGACAATCCTACGAGCAGTACTTC
once,-,TRBJ1-1,TRBV6-1,CASSAGTGEAFF,TGTGCCAGCAGTGCGGGGACGGGTGAAGCTTTCTTT
-,TRBD2,TRBJ2-2,TRBV19,CASRGLVSGELFF,TGTGCCAGTAGGGGACTAGTTTCGGGGGAGCTGTTTTTT
once,-,TRBJ2-2,TRBV9,CASSVGLGATGELFF,TGTGCCAGCAGCGTAGGGCTAGGGGCCACCGGGGAGCTGTTTTTT
-,TRBD1,TRBJ1-2,TRBV6-5,CASGVLTGIDGYTF,TGTGCCAGCGGAGTTTTGACAGGGATAGATGGCTACACCTTC
few,-,TRBJ2-7,TRBV5-1,CASSLIIGREQYF,TGCGCCAGCAGCTTGATAATAGGACGCGAGCAGTACTTC
-,-,TRBJ1-1,TRBV27,CASRLRGAATEAFF,TGTGCCAGCAGATTGAGGGGGGCGGCCACTGAAGCTTTCTTT
-,TRBD2,TRBJ2-7,TRBV5-1,CASRTGLAGESYEQYF,TGCGCCAGCAGAACAGGACTAGCGGGAGAATCCTACGAGCAGTACTTC
once,-,TRBJ2-7,TRBV21-1,CASSTTPGQVSYEQYF,TGTGCCAGCAGCACAACACCGGGACAGGTCTCCTACGAGCAGTACTTC